Listed here are 28 T cell receptor beta chains from one sample, sequenced in a study of CD8 T cells in ankylosing spondylitis. In TCRdb, the 5' RACE reads were re-called with MiXCR into one record per CDR3 protein. The table shows about 360,000 distinct CDR3 sequences, with 20% to 25% occurring only once. Sequencing was performed on blood, either unsorted or a sorted T cell fraction (not recorded which). The receptors shown here come from a male donor with ankylosing spondylitis or in good health (not recorded which).

V usage is TRBV5-1 and J usage is TRBJ2-7; D gene unclear. Trimming shortened V by 4 bases and J by 4 bases, and 15 bases separated the two germline ends. The CDR3 contains 14 residues. Looked up from germline, CDR1 is SGHRS and CDR2 is YFSETQ. The CDR3 reads CASSVGPVLYEQYF. The CDR3 DNA reads TGCGCCAGCAGCGTTGGACCCGTACTGTACGAGCAGTACTTC.

This clonotype was detected only a few times. The genes are TRBV29-1 and TRBJ2-1, with 7 bases aligning to TRBD2. There are 12 residues in the CDR3. The ends lost 6 bases at V and 6 bases at J; junction bases unmatched: 5. Per the germline V gene, CDR1 is SQVTM and CDR2 is ANQGSEA. This CDR3 reads CSVGLEGNEQFF. CDR3 in DNA: TGCAGCGTCGGACTAGAAGGCAATGAGCAGTTCTTC.

Here the CDR3 reads CASSLADRGRSTGELFF. The CDR3 DNA reads TGTGCCAGCAGCTTAGCGGACAGGGGGCGTTCCACCGGGGAGCTGTTTTTT. The genes are TRBV13 and TRBJ2-2; 11 positions agree with TRBD1. The CDR3 runs 17 residues. The junction had 5 bases not matched to a gene; V was cut back by 1 base and J by 4 bases. The germline gives CDR1 PRHDT, CDR2 FYEKMQ (reference sequence).

The chain carries TRBV7-9 and TRBJ2-7; 9 positions agree with TRBD1. J lost 3 bases, V lost 2 bases, and 5 bases had no gene match. This CDR3 contains 15 residues. The germline V gene encodes CDR1 SEHNR and CDR2 FQNEAQ (reference sequence). The CDR3 sequence is CASSLTGTGFYEQYF. CDR3 sequence (DNA): TGTGCCAGCAGCTTAACCGGGACAGGGTTCTACGAGCAGTACTTC.

This chain connects TRBV4-1 to TRBJ2-7, with a weak D call TRBD1 (6 bases). This CDR3 is 15 amino acids long. From germline, CDR1 is MGHRA and CDR2 YSYEKL. V lost 4 bases and J 3 bases, leaving 16 bases between the germline ends. The CDR3 loop is CASSPTDSYLYEQYF. Here the CDR3 DNA reads TGCGCCAGCAGCCCGACGGACAGCTACCTCTACGAGCAGTACTTC.

This clonotype was seen more than once but under ten times. V gene TRBV21-1 combines with J gene TRBJ2-2; the DNA was not used to check the table's D call, TRBD1. TRBV21-1 is described as a pseudogene. CDR3 length: 15 residues. The CDR3 nucleotides read TGTGCCAGCAGCATCCCGGTTCGGAACACCGGGGAGCTGTTTTTT. Its translation is CASSIPVRNTGELFF.

The chain employs TRBV7-9 and TRBJ2-7, with D possibly TRBD1 on 8 matching bases. Trimming cost V 5 bases and J 1 base, with 18 bases left between them. The CDR3 has 16 residues. Germline V lookup: CDR1 SEHNR, CDR2 FQNEAQ (reference sequence). CDR3 nucleotide sequence: TGTGCCAGCAGCAGTTACGACAGGGGAGGGTCCTACGAGCAGTACTTC. This translates into CASSSYDRGGSYEQYF.

There are a few counts of this clonotype. This chain links TRBV7-8 with TRBJ2-7, with D perhaps TRBD2 (5 bases). Trimming removed 6 bases at V and 7 bases at J, with 19 bases between. CDR1 is SGHVS, CDR2 FQNEAQ, per germline. The CDR3 is 14 residues long. Here the CDR3 reads CASRQDPDWGEQYF. The CDR3 DNA sequence: TGTGCCAGCAGGCAGGACCCGGACTGGGGTGAGCAGTACTTC.

The gene calls are TRBV6-5 and TRBJ2-2; D is ambiguous. V lost 2 bases and J lost 8, with 9 bases in between. Germline CDR1 reads MNHEY; CDR2 reads SVGAGI. CDR3 length: 13 residues. CDR3 sequence: CASSYVGIGELFF. The CDR3 DNA reads as TGTGCCAGCAGTTACGTCGGTATTGGGGAGCTGTTTTTT.

The V gene is TRBV3-1, the J gene TRBJ2-7; TRBD1 aligns across 7 bases. CDR3 length: 17 amino acids. Per the germline V gene, CDR1 is LGHDT and CDR2 is YNNKEL (reference sequence). The ends lost 0 bases at V and 3 bases at J; junction bases unmatched: 11. Here the CDR3 DNA reads TGTGCCAGCAGCCAAGAGGGAACAGGGGAAAGTCTCTACGAGCAGTACTTC. Encoded protein: CASSQEGTGESLYEQYF.

V is TRBV9 and J is TRBJ2-5, with 11 bases matching TRBD2. CDR3 length: 15 residues. After removal of 4 bases from V and 4 bases from J, the junction contained 6 bases not matched to a gene. Germline CDR1 reads SGDLS; CDR2 reads YYNGEE. CDR3 residues: CASSISGGGGETQYF. CDR3 DNA sequence: TGTGCCAGCAGCATTAGCGGGGGGGGTGGAGAGACCCAGTACTTC. Looking up the rest from reference TRBV9 and TRBJ2-5 gives the full variable domain: DSGVTQTPKHLITATGQRVTLRCSPRSGDLSVYWYQQSLDQGLQFLIQYYNGEERAKGNILERFSAQQFPDLHSELNLSSLELGDSALYFCASSISGGGGETQYFGPGTRLLVL.

This clonotype was seen only a few times. The chain carries TRBV28 and TRBJ2-3; D is unresolved. The V gene's germline CDR1 is MDHEN and CDR2 SYDVKM. The length of the CDR3 is 14 residues. Between the trimmed V and J ends, which lost 5 bases and 3 bases, there was a span of 12 bases. CDR3 loop: CASSPRTNTDTQYF. For the CDR3, the DNA is TGTGCCAGCAGTCCCAGGACGAATACAGATACGCAGTATTTT.

This clonotype turned up a few times. V and J are TRBV4-1 and TRBJ2-7; a weak D match, TRBD2 (5 bases). The CDR3 is made up of 18 amino acids. The germline CDR1 and CDR2 sequences are MGHRA and YSYEKL. V was shortened by 0 bases and J by 1 base, with 19 bases between the two germline ends. The CDR3 spells CASSQDFGEGRNSYEQYF. The CDR3 coding sequence is TGCGCCAGCAGCCAAGATTTCGGCGAGGGCAGGAATTCCTACGAGCAGTACTTC.

The gene calls are TRBV7-9 and TRBJ1-2, with D hard to call. V lost 3 bases, J lost 4 bases, and 9 bases lay in between. This CDR3 is built from 13 residues. Per germline, CDR1 SEHNR and CDR2 FQNEAQ (reference sequence). The CDR3 here is CASSFSLIYGYTF. The CDR3 nucleotides are TGTGCCAGCAGCTTCAGTCTGATCTATGGCTACACCTTC.

This clonotype was counted only a few times. V and J are TRBV10-3 and TRBJ1-2; D possibly corresponds to TRBD1 (5 bases). The germline V and J ends were trimmed by 6 bases and 8 bases, with 19 bases remaining between them. This CDR3 spans 14 amino acids. Germline-derived CDR1 and CDR2 are ENHRY and SYGVKD. The CDR3 is CAIRQQDPSGGYTF. The CDR3 DNA reads TGTGCCATCAGGCAACAGGACCCCAGTGGGGGCTACACCTTC.

This clonotype was detected a few times. The V and J genes are TRBV29-1 and TRBJ2-7; D is unresolved. Germline CDR1 reads SQVTM; CDR2 reads ANQGSEA. The CDR3 runs 11 residues. Deletions cut 1 base from V and 6 bases from J, with 7 bases between. Here the CDR3 reads CSVEALSEQYF. The CDR3 DNA reads as TGCAGCGTTGAAGCGCTTTCCGAGCAGTACTTC.

This chain links TRBV4-2 with TRBJ2-1; a possible D gene is TRBD2 (5 bases). This CDR3 has 15 residues. V was shortened by 0 bases and J by 4 bases, with 10 bases between the two germline ends. Germline CDR1 LGHNA, CDR2 YNFKEQ. CDR3 sequence (DNA): TGTGCCAGCAGCCAAGAGTTCGGGGATTACAATGAGCAGTTCTTC. Translated: CASSQEFGDYNEQFF.

The V call is TRBV7-9, the J call TRBJ2-3; D remains ambiguous. The germline gives CDR1 SEHNR, CDR2 FQNEAQ (reference sequence). The CDR3 is 13 residues long. Trimming removed 4 bases at V and 6 bases at J, with 11 bases between. Here the CDR3 reads CASSWWEGDTQYF. CDR3 in DNA: TGTGCCAGCAGCTGGTGGGAAGGGGATACGCAGTATTTT.

The chain has TRBV20-1 and TRBJ2-5; possible D gene TRBD2, 5 bases. Germline V lookup: CDR1 DFQATT, CDR2 SNEGSKA (reference sequence). The V and J ends lost 0 bases and 5 bases respectively, with 13 bases between them. The CDR3 is made up of 14 amino acids. CDR3: CSARDWLAGETQYF. For the CDR3, the DNA is TGCAGTGCTAGAGATTGGCTAGCCGGGGAGACCCAGTACTTC.

There are a few counts of this clonotype. The V call is TRBV11-2, the J call TRBJ2-7; weak D call: TRBD2 (5 bases). The ends were cut back, 2 bases at V and 4 bases at J, with 18 bases in the middle. Germline assignment: CDR1 SGHAT and CDR2 FQNNGV. The CDR3 has 16 residues. As DNA, the CDR3 is TGTGCCAGCAGCTTAAGAGTTGAGGGAAGGCTATACGAGCAGTACTTC. Amino acid sequence: CASSLRVEGRLYEQYF.

The DNA of the CDR3 is TGTGCCACCAGCAGAGGACTGTCCACCTACGAGCAGTACTTC. Translated: CATSRGLSTYEQYF. The chain joins TRBV15 to TRBJ2-7; no reliable D call. Germline CDR1 is LNHNV and CDR2 is YYDKDF (reference sequence). This CDR3 has 14 residues. Trimming shortened V by 1 base and J by 2 bases, and 9 bases separated the two germline ends. Variable domain in full (rest from reference TRBV15 and TRBJ2-7): DAMVIQNPRYQVTQFGKPVTLSCSQTLNHNVMYWYQQKSSQAPKLLFHYYDKDFNNEADTPDNFQSRRPNTSFCFLDIRSPGLGDTAMYLCATSRGLSTYEQYFGPGTRLTVT.

The chain joins TRBV3-1 to TRBJ2-1; perhaps TRBD1 as D (5 bases). The CDR3 spans 14 residues. V was shortened by 4 bases and J by 5 bases, with 12 bases between the two germline ends. From germline, CDR1 is LGHDT and CDR2 YNNKEL (reference sequence). CDR3 DNA: TGTGCCAGCAGCCCTTTCGACAGCAACAATGAGCAGTTCTTC. Its protein product is CASSPFDSNNEQFF.

This clonotype showed up just a few times. This chain connects TRBV15 to TRBJ2-7, with unresolved D. CDR1 and CDR2 (germline): LNHNV, YYDKDF (reference sequence). The CDR3 length is 12 residues. Trimming removed 1 base from V and 5 bases from J, with 6 bases in between. The CDR3 reads CATSRGSDEQYF. The DNA of the CDR3 is TGTGCCACCAGCAGAGGCTCGGACGAGCAGTACTTC.

CDR3 in amino acids: CASSLIGTNYNEQFF. CDR3 bases: TGTGCCAGCAGCTTAATTGGGACTAACTACAATGAGCAGTTCTTC. V usage is TRBV7-3 and J usage is TRBJ2-1; 7 bases match TRBD2. Trimming removed 1 base from V and 3 bases from J; junction bases left unmatched: 3. This CDR3 has 15 residues. Germline V gene lookup returns CDR1 SGHTA and CDR2 FQGTGA.

This clonotype has a handful of counts. This rearrangement joins TRBV7-9 to TRBJ2-1; D possibly corresponds to TRBD2 (7 bases). This CDR3 has 17 residues. Trimming cost V 0 bases and J 4 bases, with 16 bases left between them. The V gene's germline CDR1 is SEHNR and CDR2 FQNEAQ (reference sequence). Written as DNA, the CDR3 is TGTGCCAGCAGCTTAGCCCCTCGGGGGGCCCTATACAATGAGCAGTTCTTC. Protein sequence: CASSLAPRGALYNEQFF. The complete variable domain, with remaining parts taken from reference TRBV7-9 and TRBJ2-1, reads DTGVSQNPRHKITKRGQNVTFRCDPISEHNRLYWYRQTLGQGPEFLTYFQNEAQLEKSRLLSDRFSAERPKGSFSTLEIQRTEQGDSAMYLCASSLAPRGALYNEQFFGPGTRLTVL.

The rearrangement uses TRBV4-1 and TRBJ2-5; possibly TRBD1 for D (6 bases). The germline gives CDR1 MGHRA, CDR2 YSYEKL. V dropped 4 bases and J dropped 4 bases, with 16 bases sitting between them. The CDR3 loop spans 15 amino acids. CDR3 DNA: TGCGCCAGCAGCCCCGAGGACAGCCGGGGAGAGACCCAGTACTTC. Translated, it gives CASSPEDSRGETQYF.

This clonotype was picked up many times. The chain carries TRBV12-3 or TRBV12-4 and TRBJ2-3; a weak D match, TRBD1 (6 bases). The CDR3 has 14 residues. Trimming stripped 7 bases from V and 2 bases from J, with 13 bases between. The CDR3, as DNA: TGTGCCAGCAACTTAGGACAGTCCACAGATACGCAGTATTTT. Protein: CASNLGQSTDTQYF.

The chain recombines TRBV5-1 with TRBJ2-3, with D perhaps assigned TRBD1 or TRBD2 (7 bases each). The CDR3 spans 15 residues. V lost 4 bases, J lost 4 bases, and 16 bases lay in between. The germline CDR1 and CDR2 sequences are SGHRS and YFSETQ. In nucleotides, the CDR3 is TGCGCCAGCAGCGTCAGGGGGGGCCTTCCAGATACGCAGTATTTT. Encoded protein: CASSVRGGLPDTQYF.